The 16 T cell receptor beta chains below come from one sample, sequenced in a study of T cell responses to AZD1222 COVID-19 vaccine. Sequencing used immunoSEQ multiplex PCR; TCRdb keeps in-frame clones, though not all of them. The table records about 100,000 clones, about four fifths of them present only once. The material sequenced was peripheral blood, taken on day 0 of AZD1222 vaccination. The origin of the receptors is an adult in good health.

The rearrangement links TRBV10-3 to TRBJ1-5; 7 nucleotides agree with TRBD1. The germline V gene encodes CDR1 ENHRY and CDR2 SYGVKD. The trim removed 10 bases at V and 9 bases at J, leaving 18 bases unmatched. This CDR3 contains 15 residues. In DNA, the CDR3 is TGTGCCACCGAAATTGCCCCCGGGACAGCAGGGCCCCAGCATTTT. Translating it yields CATEIAPGTAGPQHF.

This sequence joins TRBV7-9 and TRBJ1-1, with D tentatively TRBD1 (5 bases). Germline V gene sequence: CDR1 SEHNR, CDR2 FQNEAQ (reference sequence). The ends were cut back, 3 bases at V and 3 bases at J, with 11 bases in the middle. The CDR3 spans 14 residues. The CDR3 sequence: CASSLKVGDTEAFF. CDR3 nucleotide sequence: TGTGCCAGCAGCTTGAAAGTGGGGGACACTGAAGCTTTCTTT.

V usage is TRBV19 and J usage is TRBJ1-2, with a possible D match to TRBD1 (5 bases). This CDR3 spans 15 amino acids. Deletions cut 6 bases from V and 8 bases from J, with 22 bases between. Germline assignment: CDR1 LNHDA and CDR2 SQIVND (reference sequence). CDR3 bases: TGTGCCAGTAGCCGCGGGAATTCAGGGATGGGAGGCTACACCTTC. Amino acids: CASSRGNSGMGGYTF.

The chain is built from TRBV11-3 and TRBJ1-6; 8 bases fit TRBD1. CDR3 length: 13 residues. V was pared by 6 bases and J by 10 bases, with 5 bases of the junction left unmatched. Germline V gene data show CDR1 as SGHNT and CDR2 as YENEEA. The CDR3 sequence: CASRSDRASPLHF. CDR3 coding DNA: TGTGCCAGCAGGTCGGACAGGGCCTCACCCCTCCACTTT.

This chain joins TRBV6-2 or TRBV6-3 and TRBJ2-1, with 10 bases fitting TRBD2. The V gene end was trimmed by 2 bases and the J gene end by 0 bases; junction bases not matched to a gene: 7. Germline loops: CDR1 MNHEY, CDR2 SVGEGT. This CDR3 has 18 residues. The CDR3 region is CASSYLSGRPISYNEQFF. The DNA for the CDR3 is TGTGCCAGCAGTTACCTTAGCGGGAGGCCCATCTCCTACAATGAGCAGTTCTTC.

This chain connects TRBV19 to TRBJ1-2; D is unresolved. The germline CDR1 and CDR2 sequences are LNHDA and SQIVND (reference sequence). The ends were cut back, 10 bases at V and 3 bases at J, with 18 bases in the middle. The CDR3 contains 14 residues. The CDR3 sequence is CATAGGWVDYGYTF. The CDR3 bases are TGTGCCACGGCCGGTGGGTGGGTAGACTATGGCTACACCTTC.

The rearrangement joins TRBV19 to TRBJ1-1; tentative D call: TRBD1 (5 bases). The CDR3 covers 15 residues. The germline V and J ends were trimmed by 7 bases and 5 bases, with 20 bases remaining between them. CDR1 LNHDA and CDR2 SQIVND come from the germline V gene (reference sequence). CDR3 nucleotides: TGTGCCAGTAACGAAGGGACCCCAAGGCGGACTGAAGCTTTCTTT. Its translation is CASNEGTPRRTEAFF.

The chain employs TRBV10-3 and TRBJ1-2; no clear D gene. This CDR3 comprises 14 residues. Germline CDR1 ENHRY, CDR2 SYGVKD. Trimming removed 0 bases at V and 0 bases at J, with 5 bases between. CDR3: CAISESGANYGYTF. Written as DNA, the CDR3 is TGTGCCATCAGTGAGTCTGGGGCTAACTATGGCTACACCTTC.

The rearrangement joins TRBV11-3 to TRBJ1-1; D call uncertain. This CDR3 is built from 15 residues. CDR1 is SGHNT and CDR2 is YENEEA in the germline V gene. Trimming shortened V by 0 bases and J by 1 base, and 9 bases separated the two germline ends. Here the CDR3 reads CASSLESMGNTEAFF. The CDR3 coding sequence is TGTGCCAGCAGCTTAGAGAGTATGGGGAACACTGAAGCTTTCTTT.

J is TRBJ1-4 and V is TRBV28; D not certain. This CDR3 contains 11 residues. From germline, CDR1 is MDHEN and CDR2 SYDVKM. Trimming removed 6 bases at V and 9 bases at J, with 8 bases between. In DNA form, the CDR3 reads TGTGCCAGCAGCCCCGGCCAAAAACTGTTTTTT. Translated: CASSPGQKLFF.

This clone has a handful of counts. J is TRBJ1-5 and V is TRBV27; the D is unclear. The length of the CDR3 is 13 residues. Per germline, CDR1 MNHEY and CDR2 SMNVEV (reference sequence). V lost 3 bases and J lost 4, with 7 bases in between. The CDR3 loop reads CASSLESNQPQHF. CDR3 bases: TGTGCCAGCAGTTTGGAGTCGAATCAGCCCCAGCATTTT.

This clone was seen only once. This chain joins TRBV4-3 and TRBJ2-1; weak D call: TRBD1 (5 bases). The CDR3 spans 15 residues. Trimming took 2 bases from V and 10 from J, leaving 18 bases between them. Per the germline V gene, CDR1 is LGHNA and CDR2 is YSLEER. The CDR3 here is CASSQYRAQAGEQFF. DNA for the CDR3: TGCGCCAGCAGCCAATACCGGGCACAGGCTGGCGAGCAGTTCTTC.

V and J are TRBV6-5 and TRBJ2-7; unclear D gene. The CDR3 is 14 residues long. Trimming removed 0 bases at V and 0 bases at J, with 6 bases between. Germline V gene lookup returns CDR1 MNHEY and CDR2 SVGAGI. The CDR3 protein is CASSYSPSSYEQYF. For the CDR3, the DNA is TGTGCCAGCAGTTACTCGCCTTCCTCCTACGAGCAGTACTTC.

Concerning this clone itself: The same CDR3 arises from other DNA sequences in this sample as well. The CDR3 nucleotides read TGTGCCAGCAGTGTGTTAGGCGGAAACTATGGCTACACCTTC. Encoded protein: CASSVLGGNYGYTF. The chain employs TRBV25-1 and TRBJ1-2; D unresolved. CDR3 length: 14 amino acids. V lost 4 bases to trimming and J lost 2 bases, with 11 bases between them. CDR1 is MGHDK and CDR2 is SYGVNS in the germline V gene.

The chain couples TRBV4-3 to TRBJ1-2, with D unresolved. CDR1 is LGHNA, CDR2 YSLEER, per germline. The CDR3 totals 14 residues. With 0 bases removed from V and 2 bases from J, the gap between germline ends came to 7 bases. The CDR3 reads CASSQDGRNYGYTF. Here the CDR3 DNA reads TGCGCCAGCAGCCAAGATGGAAGAAACTATGGCTACACCTTC.

The chain is built from TRBV28 and TRBJ1-5; D is undetermined. CDR3 size: 12 residues. V shed 5 bases and J shed 1 base, with 3 bases lying between them. Germline V gene sequence: CDR1 MDHEN, CDR2 SYDVKM. In DNA form, the CDR3 reads TGTGCCAGCAGTCCCAGCAATCAGCCCCAGCATTTT. This gives the protein CASSPSNQPQHF.